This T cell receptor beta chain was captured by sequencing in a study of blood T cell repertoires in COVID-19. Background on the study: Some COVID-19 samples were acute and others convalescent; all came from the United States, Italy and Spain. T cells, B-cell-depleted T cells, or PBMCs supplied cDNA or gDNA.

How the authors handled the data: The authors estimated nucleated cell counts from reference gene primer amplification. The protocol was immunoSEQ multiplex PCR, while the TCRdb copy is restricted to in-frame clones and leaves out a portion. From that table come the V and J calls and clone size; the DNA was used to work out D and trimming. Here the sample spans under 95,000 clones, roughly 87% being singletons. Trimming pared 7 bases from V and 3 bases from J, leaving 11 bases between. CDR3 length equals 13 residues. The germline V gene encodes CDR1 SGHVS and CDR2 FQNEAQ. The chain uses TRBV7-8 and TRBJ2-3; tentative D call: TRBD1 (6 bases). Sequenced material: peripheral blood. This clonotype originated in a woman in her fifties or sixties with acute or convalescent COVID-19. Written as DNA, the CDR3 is TGTGCCAGCATGAGGGGGTTAACAGATACGCAGTATTTT. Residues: CASMRGLTDTQYF. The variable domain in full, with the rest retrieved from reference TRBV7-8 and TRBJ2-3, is GAGVSQSPRYKVAKRGQDVALRCDPISGHVSLFWYQQALGQGPEFLTYFQNEAQLDKSGLPSDRFFAERPEGSVSTLKIQRTQQEDSAVYLCASMRGLTDTQYFGPGTRLTVL.